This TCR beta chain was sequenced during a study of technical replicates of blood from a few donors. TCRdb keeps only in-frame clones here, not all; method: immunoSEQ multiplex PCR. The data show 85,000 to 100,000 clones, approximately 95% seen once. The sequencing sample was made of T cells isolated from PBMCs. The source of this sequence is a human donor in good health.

The CDR3: CASSLERTEAFF. The CDR3 region has the DNA TGTGCCAGCAGCCTTGAGCGCACTGAAGCTTTCTTT. The V call is TRBV16, the J call TRBJ1-1; D ambiguous. The CDR3 totals 12 residues. V shed 4 bases and J shed 4 bases, with 7 bases lying between them. Germline V gene sequence: CDR1 KGHSY, CDR2 FQNENV.